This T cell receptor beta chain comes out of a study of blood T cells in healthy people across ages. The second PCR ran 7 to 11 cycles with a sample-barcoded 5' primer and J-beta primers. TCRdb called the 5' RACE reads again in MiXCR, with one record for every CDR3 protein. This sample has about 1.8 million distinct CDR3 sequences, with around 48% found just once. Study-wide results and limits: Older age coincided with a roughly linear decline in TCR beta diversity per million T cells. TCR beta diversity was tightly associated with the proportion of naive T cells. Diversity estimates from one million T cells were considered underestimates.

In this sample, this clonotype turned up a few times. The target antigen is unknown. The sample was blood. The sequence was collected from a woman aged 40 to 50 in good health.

This CDR3 is CASSVAGGHTDTQYF. The CDR3 DNA sequence: TGTGCCAGCAGCGTAGCGGGGGGGCACACAGATACGCAGTATTTT. The rearrangement joins TRBV9 to TRBJ2-3, with TRBD2 matching over 8 bases. The CDR3 extends over 15 amino acids. Trimming cost V 0 bases and J 2 bases; bases outside gene matches: 2. Germline V CDR1 and CDR2: SGDLS, YYNGEE.